The entry below gives a single TCR beta chain sequence along with its context. Its antigen is not known. 60 Vbeta and 13 Jbeta primers were used in PCR. Using immunoSEQ multiplex PCR, the repertoire was profiled, and TCRdb retains in-frame clones only, with some absent. Of around 220,000 clones listed, more than 60% are singletons. The data were obtained in a study of cytomegalovirus exposure and HLA in healthy donors. Every donor was a healthy person donating bone marrow. General observations from the study: The study flagged around 150 TCR beta chains as cytomegalovirus-associated. Later work found most CMV-associated TCR beta chains apparently HLA-restricted.

Trimming left V 4 bases short and J 4 bases short, with 18 bases between. The length of the CDR3 is 15 residues. Per the germline V gene, CDR1 is SGDLS and CDR2 is YYNGEE. The TCR originated in a middle-aged man in good health and CMV-seronegative. Sequenced: PBMCs. The rearrangement uses TRBV9 and TRBJ2-7, with D possibly matching TRBD1 (6 bases). The CDR3 protein is CASSYGKGVEYEQYF. CDR3 coding DNA: TGTGCCAGCAGCTACGGGAAGGGGGTTGAATACGAGCAGTACTTC.